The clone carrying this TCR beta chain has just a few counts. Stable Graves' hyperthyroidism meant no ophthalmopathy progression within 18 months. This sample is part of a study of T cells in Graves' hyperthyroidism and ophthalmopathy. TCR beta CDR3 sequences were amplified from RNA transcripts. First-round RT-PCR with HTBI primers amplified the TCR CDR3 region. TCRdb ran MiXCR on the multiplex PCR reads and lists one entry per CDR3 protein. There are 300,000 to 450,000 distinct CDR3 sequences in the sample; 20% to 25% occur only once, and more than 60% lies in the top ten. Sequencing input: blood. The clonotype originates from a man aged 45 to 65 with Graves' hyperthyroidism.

CDR3 in DNA: TGTGCCAGCAGCCGAGACCCGGGACTACAAGAGACCCAGTACTTC. This encodes CASSRDPGLQETQYF. The V gene is TRBV4-2, the J gene TRBJ2-5; 7 bases match TRBD2. This CDR3 has 15 amino acids. With V trimmed by 4 bases and J by 2 bases, 7 bases remained unmatched. In germline, CDR1 is LGHNA, CDR2 YNFKEQ.